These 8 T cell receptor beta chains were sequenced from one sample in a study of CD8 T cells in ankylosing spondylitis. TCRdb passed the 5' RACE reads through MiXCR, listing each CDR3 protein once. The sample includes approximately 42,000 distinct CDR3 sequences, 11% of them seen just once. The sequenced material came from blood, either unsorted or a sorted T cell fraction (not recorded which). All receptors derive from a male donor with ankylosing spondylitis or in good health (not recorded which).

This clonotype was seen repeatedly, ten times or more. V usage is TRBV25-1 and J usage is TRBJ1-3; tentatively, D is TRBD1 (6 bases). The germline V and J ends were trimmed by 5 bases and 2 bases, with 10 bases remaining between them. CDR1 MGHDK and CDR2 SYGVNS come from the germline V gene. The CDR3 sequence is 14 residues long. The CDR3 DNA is TGTGCCAGCAGTCTGGCAGGGGCTGGAAACACCATATATTTT. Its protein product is CASSLAGAGNTIYF.

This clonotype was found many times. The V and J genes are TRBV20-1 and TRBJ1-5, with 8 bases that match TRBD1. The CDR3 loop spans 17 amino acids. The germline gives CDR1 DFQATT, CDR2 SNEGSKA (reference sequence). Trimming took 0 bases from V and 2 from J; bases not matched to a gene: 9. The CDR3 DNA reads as TGCAGTGCTAGAGAGCCAGGGGGCCGGAGGGGCAATCAGCCCCAGCATTTT. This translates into CSAREPGGRRGNQPQHF.

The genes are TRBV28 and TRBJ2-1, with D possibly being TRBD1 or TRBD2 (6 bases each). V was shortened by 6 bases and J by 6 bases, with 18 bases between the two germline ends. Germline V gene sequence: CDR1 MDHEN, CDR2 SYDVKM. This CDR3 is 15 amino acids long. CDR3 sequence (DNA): TGTGCCAGCAGCTCGAGGGGGGTATCCGGCAATGAGCAGTTCTTC. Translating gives CASSSRGVSGNEQFF.

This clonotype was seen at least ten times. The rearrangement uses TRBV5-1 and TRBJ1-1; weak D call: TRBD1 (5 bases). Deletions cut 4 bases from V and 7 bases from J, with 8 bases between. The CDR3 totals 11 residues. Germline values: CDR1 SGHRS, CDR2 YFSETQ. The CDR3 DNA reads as TGCGCCAGCAGCCCGGGGGGTGAAGCTTTCTTT. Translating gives CASSPGGEAFF. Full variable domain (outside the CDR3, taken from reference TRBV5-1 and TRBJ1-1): KAGVTQTPRYLIKTRGQQVTLSCSPISGHRSVSWYQQTPGQGLQFLFEYFSETQRNKGNFPGRFSGRQFSNSRSEMNVSTLELGDSALYLCASSPGGEAFFGQGTRLTVV.

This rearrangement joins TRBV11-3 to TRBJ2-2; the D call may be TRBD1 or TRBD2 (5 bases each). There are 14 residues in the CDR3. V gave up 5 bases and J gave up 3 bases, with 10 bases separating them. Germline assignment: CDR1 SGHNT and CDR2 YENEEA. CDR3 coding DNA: TGTGCCAGCAGCATCGGGACGGACACCGGGGAGCTGTTTTTT. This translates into CASSIGTDTGELFF.

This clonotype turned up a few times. CDR3 nucleotides: TGCAGTGCTAGAGATCGAAGAATATCCTACAATGAGCAGTTCTTC. This translates into CSARDRRISYNEQFF. The rearrangement joins TRBV20-1 to TRBJ2-1, with D unresolved. Germline CDR1 is DFQATT and CDR2 is SNEGSKA (reference sequence). The V end was cut by 0 bases, the J end by 1 base, with 10 bases between. This CDR3 spans 15 amino acids.

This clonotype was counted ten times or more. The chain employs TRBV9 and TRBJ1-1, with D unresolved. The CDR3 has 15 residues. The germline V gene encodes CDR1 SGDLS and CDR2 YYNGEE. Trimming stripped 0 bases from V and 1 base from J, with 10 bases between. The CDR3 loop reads CASSVGRGTNTEAFF. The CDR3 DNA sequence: TGTGCCAGCAGCGTAGGTAGAGGTACGAACACTGAAGCTTTCTTT.

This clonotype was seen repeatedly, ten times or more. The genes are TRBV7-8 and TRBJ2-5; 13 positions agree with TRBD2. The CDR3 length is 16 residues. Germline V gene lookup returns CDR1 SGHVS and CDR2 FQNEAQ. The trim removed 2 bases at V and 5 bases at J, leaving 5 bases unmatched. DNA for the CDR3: TGTGCCAGCAGCTTAACTAGCGGGGGGGCCGGGGAGACCCAGTACTTC. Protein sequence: CASSLTSGGAGETQYF. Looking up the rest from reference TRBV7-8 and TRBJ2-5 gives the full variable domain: GAGVSQSPRYKVAKRGQDVALRCDPISGHVSLFWYQQALGQGPEFLTYFQNEAQLDKSGLPSDRFFAERPEGSVSTLKIQRTQQEDSAVYLCASSLTSGGAGETQYFGPGTRLLVL.